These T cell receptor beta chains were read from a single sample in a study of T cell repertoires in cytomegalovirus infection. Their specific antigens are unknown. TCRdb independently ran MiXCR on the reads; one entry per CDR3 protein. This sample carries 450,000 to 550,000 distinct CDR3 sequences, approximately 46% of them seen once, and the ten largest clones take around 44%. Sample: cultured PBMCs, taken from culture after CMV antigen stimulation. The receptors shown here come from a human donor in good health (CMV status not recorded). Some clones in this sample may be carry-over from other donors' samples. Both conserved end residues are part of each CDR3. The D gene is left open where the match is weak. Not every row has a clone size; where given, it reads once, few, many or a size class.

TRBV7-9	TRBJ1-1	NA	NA	TGTGCCAGCAGCTTAGGAGAAATAGCTTTCTTT	CASSLGEIAFF
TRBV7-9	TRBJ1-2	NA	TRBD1	TGTGCCAGCAGCCATATAACGGGACAGGGGAGATATGGCTACACCTTC	CASSHITGQGRYGYTF
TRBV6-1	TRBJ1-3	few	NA	TGTGCCAGCAACCCAGGGAGGGGGTATGGAAACACCATATATTTT	CASNPGRGYGNTIYF
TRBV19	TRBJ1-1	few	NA	TGTGCCAGTAGCAATACGGTGGGCACTGAAGCTTTCTTT	CASSNTVGTEAFF
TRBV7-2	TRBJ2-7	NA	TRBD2	TGTGCCAGCAGCTTATATATCGGCGGGAGCTACGAGCAGTACTTC	CASSLYIGGSYEQYF
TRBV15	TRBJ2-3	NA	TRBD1	TGTGCCACCAGCACCGGGACAGATTTGTACGCAGATACGCAGTATTTT	CATSTGTDLYADTQYF
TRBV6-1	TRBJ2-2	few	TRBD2	TGTGCCAGCAGAAACCGGGACACCTCGATAGCGGGAGCGACCATGGCCGGGGAGCTGTTTTTT	CASRNRDTSIAGATMAGELFF
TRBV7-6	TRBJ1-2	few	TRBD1	TGTGCCAGCAGCTTCCGGGACAGGGGTATGAACTATGGCTACACCTTC	CASSFRDRGMNYGYTF
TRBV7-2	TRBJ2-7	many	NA	TGTGCCAGCAGCTTAGGGGGTAGCAGGGTTGGTATCGGGCAGTACTTC	CASSLGGSRVGIGQYF
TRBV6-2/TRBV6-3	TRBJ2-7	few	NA	TGTGCCAGCAGTTACCTCCACGAGCAGTACTTC	CASSYLHEQYF
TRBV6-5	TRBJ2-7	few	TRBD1	TGTGCCAGCAGCCGGGACAGGGCCGTCCTCTACGAGCAGTACTTC	CASSRDRAVLYEQYF
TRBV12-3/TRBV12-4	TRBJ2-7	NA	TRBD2	TGTGCCAGCAGTTTACTTGCGGGAGGGCCCCACTACGAGCAGTACTTC	CASSLLAGGPHYEQYF
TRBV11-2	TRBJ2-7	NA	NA	TGTGCCAGCAGCTTATCTCTGGGCCATCCACACGAGCAGTACTTC	CASSLSLGHPHEQYF
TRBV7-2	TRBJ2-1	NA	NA	TGTGCCAGCAGCGGAGGGCCGGCCAATGAGCAGTTCTTC	CASSGGPANEQFF
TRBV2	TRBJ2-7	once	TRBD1	TGTGCCAGCAGTGGGGGGACAGGGTTCCCCTACGAGCAGTACTTC	CASSGGTGFPYEQYF
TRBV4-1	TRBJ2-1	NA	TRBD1	TGCGCCAGCAGCCAAGTTGCGGGACAGGGCTATAGCGAAGGGCAGTTCTTC	CASSQVAGQGYSEGQFF
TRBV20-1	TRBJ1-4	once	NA	TGCAGTGCTAGAGACCCACGCGTCGGTGAAAAACTGTTTTTT	CSARDPRVGEKLFF
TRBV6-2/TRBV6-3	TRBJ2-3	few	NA	TGTGCCAGCAGCCGATACGATACGCAGTATTTT	CASSRYDTQYF
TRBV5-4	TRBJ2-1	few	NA	TGTGCCAGCAGGCCCGGGACTCTGAAGTCCCTTGAGCAGTTCTTC	CASRPGTLKSLEQFF
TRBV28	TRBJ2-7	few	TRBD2	TGTGCCAGCAGTTACCTCGGGACTAGCGGGGGGCGGTACGAGCAGTACTTC	CASSYLGTSGGRYEQYF
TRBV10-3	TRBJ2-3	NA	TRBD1	TGTGCCATCAGGCGAGGATTAACAGGGGGCGCTGGAGATACGCAGTATTTT	CAIRRGLTGGAGDTQYF
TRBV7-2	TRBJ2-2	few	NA	TGTGCCAGCAGCTTTGTCACGGTGAACACCGGGGAGCTGTTTTTT	CASSFVTVNTGELFF
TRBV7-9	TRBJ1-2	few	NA	TGTGCCAGCACCTCAGGGACGGAGGTCTATGGCTACACCTTC	CASTSGTEVYGYTF
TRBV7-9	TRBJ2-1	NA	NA	TGTGCCAGCAGCTTAGGGGGCGTGACTGAGCAGTTCTTC	CASSLGGVTEQFF